The entry that follows covers one T cell receptor beta chain sequence. Its antigen is not known. This record belongs to a study of PD-1 blockade in classical Hodgkin lymphoma. Study information: The nivolumab dose that patients received was 3 mg/kg, given intravenously every 2 weeks.

Measured with immunoSEQ multiplex PCR; TCRdb has only the in-frame clones, and not every one. This table has 99,000 or so clones, approximately 89% appearing once. As to time point: cycle 4 day 1 (C4D1), after more than five weeks of nivolumab. Every patient was affected by relapse after autologous stem cell transplantation, while exposure to brentuximab vedotin was not uniform. Regarding the study as a whole: Similar baseline diversity was found in complete responders and newly diagnosed patients.

V lost 5 bases, J lost 5 bases, and 16 bases lay in between. CDR3 length equals 15 residues. Germline CDR1 MNHEY, CDR2 SMNVEV (reference sequence). The origin of this receptor is a human donor with classical Hodgkin lymphoma. This rearrangement joins TRBV27 to TRBJ2-1; weak D call: TRBD1 (6 bases). This specimen consisted of peripheral blood mononuclear cells (PBMCs), obtained before the fourth cycle of nivolumab. The CDR3 sequence: CASSPGTRGHNEQFF. The CDR3 DNA follows: TGTGCCAGCAGTCCTGGGACCAGGGGCCACAATGAGCAGTTCTTC.